This T cell receptor beta chain comes out of a study of control samples from healthy donors and cancer patients. Trimming cost V 7 bases and J 3 bases, with 12 bases left between them. Germline CDR1 is MNHEY and CDR2 is SMNVEV (reference sequence). This CDR3 comprises 13 residues. The method was immunoSEQ multiplex PCR; TCRdb's version includes in-frame clones alone and lacks a portion of them. Of approximately 46,000 clones in the sample, around 87% were seen once. Sequenced material: PBMCs. The sequence was obtained from a woman aged 60-75 years with lung cancer. The chain links TRBV27 to TRBJ1-2, with D unclear. For the CDR3, the DNA is TGTGCCAGCATGGACCCACGGTACTATGGCTACACCTTC. It specifies CASMDPRYYGYTF.